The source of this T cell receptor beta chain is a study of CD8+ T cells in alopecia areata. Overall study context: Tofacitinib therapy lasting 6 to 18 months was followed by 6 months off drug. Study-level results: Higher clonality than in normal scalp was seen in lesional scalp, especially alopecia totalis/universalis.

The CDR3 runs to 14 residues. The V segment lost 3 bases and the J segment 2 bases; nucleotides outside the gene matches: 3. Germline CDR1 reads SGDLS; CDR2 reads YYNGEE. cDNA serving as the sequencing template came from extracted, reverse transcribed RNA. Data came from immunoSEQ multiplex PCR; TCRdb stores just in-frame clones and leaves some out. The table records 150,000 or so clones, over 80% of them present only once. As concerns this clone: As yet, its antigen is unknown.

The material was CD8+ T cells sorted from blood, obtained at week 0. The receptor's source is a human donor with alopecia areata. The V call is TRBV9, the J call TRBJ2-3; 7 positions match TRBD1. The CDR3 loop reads CASSDRGLTDTQYF. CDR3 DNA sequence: TGTGCCAGCAGCGACAGGGGCCTCACAGATACGCAGTATTTT.